These T cell receptor beta chains were read from a single sample in a study of T cells in tuberculosis. TCRdb keeps only in-frame clones here, not all; method: immunoSEQ multiplex PCR. The sample holds 35,000 to 45,000 clones; about 94% are singletons and the top ten take about 12%. The sequenced material came from PBMCs. These receptors originate from a donor aged 5-35 years with latent tuberculosis or without tuberculosis infection. Some clones in this sample may be carry-over from other donors' samples. Each CDR3 is given with its conserved first and last residue. Fields, in order: D gene, clone size, V gene, J gene, CDR3 DNA, CDR3 protein. A D gene is named only where the DNA matches it firmly. Where a row states a size, it is once, few, many or the class of an expanded clone; other rows omit it.

d_gene: NA
abundance: NA
v_gene: TRBV5-1
j_gene: TRBJ1-6
CDR3nt: TGCGCCAGCAGCTTGGCAGGAGGCAATTCACCCCTCCACTTT
CDR3aa: CASSLAGGNSPLHF

d_gene: TRBD2
abundance: NA
v_gene: TRBV19
j_gene: TRBJ2-3
CDR3nt: TGTGCCAGTAGTCCCTGGGAAGCGGGGAAGGCAGATACGCAGTATTTT
CDR3aa: CASSPWEAGKADTQYF

d_gene: TRBD1
abundance: NA
v_gene: TRBV2
j_gene: TRBJ2-2
CDR3nt: TGTGCCAAAAGCGGGACAGGGACAGGGGAGCTGTTTTTT
CDR3aa: CAKSGTGTGELFF

d_gene: TRBD1
abundance: NA
v_gene: TRBV6-1
j_gene: TRBJ1-4
CDR3nt: TGTGCCAGCAGTGCCACCTTGGGACAGGGACTCTGGAAACTGTTTTTT
CDR3aa: CASSATLGQGLWKLFF

d_gene: TRBD1
abundance: NA
v_gene: TRBV5-1
j_gene: TRBJ1-1
CDR3nt: TGCGCCAGCAGGGACAGGGAAGCGGTTGAGACTTTCTTT
CDR3aa: CASRDREAVETFF

d_gene: TRBD1
abundance: once
v_gene: TRBV5-6
j_gene: TRBJ2-1
CDR3nt: TGTGCCAGCAGCGGCGGGACAGGGTTTTTCCCTGAGCAGTTCTTC
CDR3aa: CASSGGTGFFPEQFF

d_gene: TRBD2
abundance: NA
v_gene: TRBV19
j_gene: TRBJ2-6
CDR3nt: TGTGCCAGTAGTAGGCTAGCGGGGGTTGGGGCCAACGTCCTGACTTTC
CDR3aa: CASSRLAGVGANVLTF

d_gene: NA
abundance: few
v_gene: TRBV12-5
j_gene: TRBJ2-1
CDR3nt: TGTGCTAGTAAAGAGACTCATTACAATGAGCAGTTCTTC
CDR3aa: CASKETHYNEQFF

d_gene: TRBD1
abundance: NA
v_gene: TRBV19
j_gene: TRBJ1-5
CDR3nt: TGTGCCAGTAGCCCCGGGACAGTCAATCAGCCCCAGCATTTT
CDR3aa: CASSPGTVNQPQHF

d_gene: NA
abundance: NA
v_gene: TRBV11-2
j_gene: TRBJ2-1
CDR3nt: TGTGCCAGCAGCTTAACCGATATGGAGGAGTTCTTC
CDR3aa: CASSLTDMEEFF

d_gene: NA
abundance: NA
v_gene: TRBV12-5
j_gene: TRBJ2-2
CDR3nt: TGTGCTAGTGGTTTGGGGGCGGGGCGCACCGGGGAGCTGTTTTTT
CDR3aa: CASGLGAGRTGELFF

d_gene: NA
abundance: NA
v_gene: TRBV5-1
j_gene: TRBJ2-2
CDR3nt: TGCGCCAGCAGCTTCGCAGGGACCGGGGAGCTGTTTTTT
CDR3aa: CASSFAGTGELFF

d_gene: NA
abundance: NA
v_gene: TRBV5-1
j_gene: TRBJ1-1
CDR3nt: TGCGCCAGCAGTCATAGGCGGGGGGCGGACACTGAAGCTTTCTTT
CDR3aa: CASSHRRGADTEAFF